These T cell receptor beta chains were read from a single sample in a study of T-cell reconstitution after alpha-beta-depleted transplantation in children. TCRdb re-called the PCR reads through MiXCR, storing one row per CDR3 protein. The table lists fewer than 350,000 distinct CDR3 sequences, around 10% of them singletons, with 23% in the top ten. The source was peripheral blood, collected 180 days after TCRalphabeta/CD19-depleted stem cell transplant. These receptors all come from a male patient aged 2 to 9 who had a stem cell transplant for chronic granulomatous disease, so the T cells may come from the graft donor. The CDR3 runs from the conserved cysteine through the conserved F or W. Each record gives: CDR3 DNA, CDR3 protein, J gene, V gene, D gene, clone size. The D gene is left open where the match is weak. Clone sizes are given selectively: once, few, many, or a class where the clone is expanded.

TGTGCCTGGAGTGTAGGGCTGAACACTGAAGCTTTCTTT | CAWSVGLNTEAFF | TRBJ1-1 | TRBV30 | NA | many
TGCGCCAGCAGCTATTATATTGGGGATGAAGCTTTCTTT | CASSYYIGDEAFF | TRBJ1-1 | TRBV5-1 | NA | many
TGTGCCAGCAGCTTAGACGGCAGGGGCGGGACCCAGTACTTC | CASSLDGRGGTQYF | TRBJ2-5 | TRBV7-2 | NA | NA
TGCGCCAGGAAGGACAGGGCCGATCAGCCCCAGCATTTT | CARKDRADQPQHF | TRBJ1-5 | TRBV23-1 | TRBD1 | many
TGCGCCAGCAGTCCCAGCGGGGGGCTCTACAATGAGCAGTTCTTC | CASSPSGGLYNEQFF | TRBJ2-1 | TRBV5-1 | TRBD2 | many
TGTGCCAGCAGTTTAGACGAACAAGAATCCTACGAGCAGTACTTC | CASSLDEQESYEQYF | TRBJ2-7 | TRBV12-3/TRBV12-4 | NA | many
TGCAGTGCTAGAGACTTTCGGAGGGCCCGGCCGTTAGAGGAGCAGTTCTTC | CSARDFRRARPLEEQFF | TRBJ2-1 | TRBV20-1 | NA | many
TGTGCCACTCGTCGGACATACCAAGAGACCCAGTACTTC | CATRRTYQETQYF | TRBJ2-5 | TRBV19 | NA | many
TGTGCCAGCAGTTTATCACAGGGAGGGACGGACATTCAGTACTTC | CASSLSQGGTDIQYF | TRBJ2-4 | TRBV28 | NA | NA
TGCGCCAGCAGCACCGGACTAGCGGGCCATAGCACAGATACGCAGTATTTT | CASSTGLAGHSTDTQYF | TRBJ2-3 | TRBV5-1 | TRBD2 | many
TGTGCCAGCAGTTTAGCTTCCCGGGACCACCCCAACTTC | CASSLASRDHPNF | TRBJ2-5 | TRBV12-3/TRBV12-4 | NA | many
TGTGCCAGCAGCTCCGAGTCCGGGGAGCTGTTTTTT | CASSSESGELFF | TRBJ2-2 | TRBV7-6 | NA | many
TGTGCCAGCAGTTATTACACAGATACGCAGTATTTT | CASSYYTDTQYF | TRBJ2-3 | TRBV2 | NA | many
TGCAGCGAGAAACAGGGCCCAGATACGCAGTATTTT | CSEKQGPDTQYF | TRBJ2-3 | TRBV29-1 | NA | NA
TGTGCCTCAATGGGGCCCCTGTCCTACGAGCAGTACTTC | CASMGPLSYEQYF | TRBJ2-7 | TRBV18 | NA | NA
TGTGCCAGCAGTTTACAAGCGGGAGGGCCCAGAGAGCAGTTCTTC | CASSLQAGGPREQFF | TRBJ2-1 | TRBV28 | TRBD2 | many